This T cell receptor (beta chain) was recorded in a study of beta chain features in type 1 diabetes (dated by TCRdb to the late 2010s). As for the study more broadly: No differences in mean age, gender distribution, total cell number or subset yield were found between patients and healthy donors. A total of 100 million to 140 million sorted cells were examined across all samples, and the number of cells per subset was strongly correlated with RNA yield. In the study, recently diagnosed type 1 diabetes patients and matched healthy donors were compared on the TCRB repertoires of their sorted circulating CD4+ T cell subsets. Naive and central memory subsets were obtained from all 30 or so donors, but regulatory and stem cell-like memory subsets were isolated from only 8 patients and about 8 healthy donors. The paper's findings and limits, for the study overall: In all four CD4+ subsets, TCRB CDR3 length was moderately but significantly shorter in type 1 diabetes patients. HLA sub-analyses involved small numbers of individuals, so any influence of HLA type on TCRB rearrangement remained unresolved. PCR might favor shorter templates, but patient and control samples were amplified and corrected together, so any skew would affect both groups equally. At VDJ recombination sites, patients with type 1 diabetes made fewer insertions and deleted more nucleotides, a pattern implying thymic rearrangement abnormalities. Naive, central memory and regulatory TCRB repertoires appeared more similar among patients than among healthy donors. Because cDNA rather than genomic DNA was sequenced, highly expressing activated cells could have been over-represented, although no difference in activation and CD3 levels was found between groups.

The germline V gene specifies SGHDN as CDR1 and FVKESK as CDR2. V is trimmed back by 5 bases and J by 4 bases, and the junction contains 5 bases that no gene match accounts for. The CDR3 runs 15 residues from the cysteine to the phenylalanine. The retained sequence is limited to the CDR3, 45 bases, with the frame set at the first base. The entire amount of isolated RNA was reverse transcribed using the High Capacity cDNA Reverse Transcription Kit, so the sequenced TCRB transcripts were expressed ones. Deep immunoSEQ sequencing was performed on naive, central memory and regulatory T cell samples, with an average of roughly 3.5 million total reads per sample. After sorted cells were lysed in RLT buffer, RNA was extracted with DNase-treated RNeasy Micro or Mini kits, with the choice depending on cell number. Each cell subset was processed on its own to prevent cross-contamination, while patient and healthy donor samples were processed together. The immunoSEQ multiplex PCR was used to amplify TCRB sequences from cDNA, yielding 87-bp fragments that span the CDR3 region. Amplicons were sequenced on the Illumina HiSeq platform. The paper's processing steps were these. PCR bias was corrected computationally using synthetic template baselines, and reads within Hamming distance 2 were collapsed, with unmergeable singletons discarded. Reads were aligned against IMGT to assign V, D and J genes, CDR3 length and insertions or deletions at six rearrangement sites. Within each subset, clonotype counts were normalized to sorted cell number, and only after that were true diversity and Gini coefficients computed with the tcR R package. The overlap coefficient, calculated on TCRB nucleotide sequences, was used to measure repertoire sharing. Out-of-frame TCRB sequences from naive cells were analyzed as a proxy for the pre-selection repertoire. What TCRdb holds here is the immuneACCESS table cut down to in-frame rearrangements. Part of the clones is not present; checked against another copy, under half of the missing clones reflect an unresolved V gene, and the others are unexplained. V, J and clone size are those of that table, while D and trimming were read from the DNA. Counted in this sample were a few hundred thousand clones; 10% to 15% of them appeared once. The ten largest account for approximately 0.015% of the sample.

Points on this clone: The antigen it binds to is not known. No per-base quality is available; no much larger clone lies one base away.

A single peripheral blood draw of approximately 0.11 L on average was collected from each donor into heparinised tubes. A BD FACSAria II and a panel including CD45RO, CCR7, CD25, CD127, CD95 and CD27 were used to sort naive, central memory, regulatory and stem cell-like memory CD4+ T cells. Purity was above 98% for every sorted population. Right away, PBMCs were isolated by Lymphoprep density gradient centrifugation and were stained directly, with no culture step. So that batch effects would be minimized, each experiment stained and sorted samples in pairs, pairing one healthy donor with one patient.

The clonotype was recovered from a young man in good health. The sample was naive CD4+ T cells from blood. The sample's cell subset or site, from its label and the paper: true naive CD4+ T cells. The sequence is built from TRBV14 and TRBJ2-3; 11 central nucleotides agree with TRBD2. The DNA sequence reads TGTGCCAGCAGCATAACTAGCGGGAGTGCAGATACGCAGTATTTT. Translated, it gives CASSITSGSADTQYF.